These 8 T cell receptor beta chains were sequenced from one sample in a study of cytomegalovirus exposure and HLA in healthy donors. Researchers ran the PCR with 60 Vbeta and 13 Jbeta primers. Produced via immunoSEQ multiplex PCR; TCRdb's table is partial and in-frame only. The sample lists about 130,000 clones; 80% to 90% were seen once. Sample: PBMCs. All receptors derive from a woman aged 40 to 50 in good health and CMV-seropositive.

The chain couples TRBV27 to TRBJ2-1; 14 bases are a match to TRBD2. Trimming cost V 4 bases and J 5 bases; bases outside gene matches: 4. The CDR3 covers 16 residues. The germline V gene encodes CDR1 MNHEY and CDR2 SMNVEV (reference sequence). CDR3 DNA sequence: TGTGCCAGCAGTTGGGGACTAGCGGGAGAGAACAATGAGCAGTTCTTC. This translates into CASSWGLAGENNEQFF.

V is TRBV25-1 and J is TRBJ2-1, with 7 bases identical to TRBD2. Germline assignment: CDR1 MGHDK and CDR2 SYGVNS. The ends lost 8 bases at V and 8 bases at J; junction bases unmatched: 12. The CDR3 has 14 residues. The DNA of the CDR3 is TGTGCCAGCGGGGCAGGGAGGGTTAAAGATGAGCAGTTCTTC. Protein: CASGAGRVKDEQFF.

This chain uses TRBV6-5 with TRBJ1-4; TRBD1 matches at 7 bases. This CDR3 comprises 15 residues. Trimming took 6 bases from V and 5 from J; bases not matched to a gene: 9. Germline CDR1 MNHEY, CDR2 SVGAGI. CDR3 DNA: TGTGCCAGCAGATCACCGGGACAGAGGAATGAAAAACTGTTTTTT. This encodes CASRSPGQRNEKLFF.

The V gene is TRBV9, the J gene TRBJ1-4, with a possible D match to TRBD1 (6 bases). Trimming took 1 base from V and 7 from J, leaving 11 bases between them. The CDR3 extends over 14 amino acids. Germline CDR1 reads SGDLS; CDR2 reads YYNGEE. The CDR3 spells CASSVSQGREKLFF. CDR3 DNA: TGTGCCAGCAGCGTATCGCAGGGGCGTGAAAAACTGTTTTTT.

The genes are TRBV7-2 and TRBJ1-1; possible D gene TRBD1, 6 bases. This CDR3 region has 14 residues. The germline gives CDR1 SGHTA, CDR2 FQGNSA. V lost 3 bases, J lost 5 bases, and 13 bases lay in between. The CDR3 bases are TGTGCCAGCAGCTTGGGCAGGGGAGGGACTGAAGCTTTCTTT. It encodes CASSLGRGGTEAFF.

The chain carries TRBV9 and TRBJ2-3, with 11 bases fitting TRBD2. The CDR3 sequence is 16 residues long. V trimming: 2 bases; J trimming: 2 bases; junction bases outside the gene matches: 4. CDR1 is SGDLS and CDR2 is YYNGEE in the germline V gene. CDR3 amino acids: CASSVGTSGNTDTQYF. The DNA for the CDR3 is TGTGCCAGCAGCGTGGGGACTAGCGGAAACACAGATACGCAGTATTTT.

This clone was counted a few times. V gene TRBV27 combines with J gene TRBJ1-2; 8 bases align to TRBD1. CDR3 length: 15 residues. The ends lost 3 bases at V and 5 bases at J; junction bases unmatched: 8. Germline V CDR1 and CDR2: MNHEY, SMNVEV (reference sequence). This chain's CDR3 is CASSFLTGGVYGYTF. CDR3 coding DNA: TGTGCCAGCAGTTTTCTAACAGGGGGGGTTTATGGCTACACCTTC.

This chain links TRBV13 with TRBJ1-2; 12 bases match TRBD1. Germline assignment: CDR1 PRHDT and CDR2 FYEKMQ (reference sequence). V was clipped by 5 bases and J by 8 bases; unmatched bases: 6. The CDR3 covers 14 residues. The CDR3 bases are TGTGCCAGCAGCGTCGGGACAGGGGGCGCGGGCTACACCTTC. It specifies CASSVGTGGAGYTF.